The rows below give T cell receptor beta chains drawn from one sample of a study of siplizumab effects on memory and regulatory T cells. Using immunoSEQ multiplex PCR, the repertoire was profiled, and TCRdb retains in-frame clones only, with some absent. Of under 100,000 clones in the sample, roughly 89% are singletons; the top ten hold over 1.5%. The sequenced sample was Tregs sorted from blood. Source of these receptors: a human donor in good health. Each CDR3 is given with its conserved first and last residue. The order of the fields is J gene, V gene, CDR3 protein.

TRBJ1-2 TRBV7-9 CASSLDRTNYGYTF
TRBJ2-5 TRBV28 CASSSGGGGGQKTQYF
TRBJ1-2 TRBV6-1 CASSEVTDRLPHYGYTF
TRBJ1-6 TRBV28 CASRYREVPYNSPLHF
TRBJ2-2 TRBV9 CASSEVGGLGGELFF
TRBJ2-3 TRBV5-1 CASSSGGRTDTQYF
TRBJ2-3 TRBV5-1 CASSFLYGDTQYF
TRBJ2-5 TRBV7-7 CASSDGGSAGAKTQYF
TRBJ2-2 TRBV27 CASSLFRVGGELFF
TRBJ2-7 TRBV19 CASRYRGLSEQYF
TRBJ2-5 TRBV27 CASTPLAGETQYF
TRBJ1-5 TRBV27 CASGLGQGNQPQHF
TRBJ2-1 TRBV19 CASSIGPKAYNEQFF
TRBJ2-1 TRBV19 CASSQGQGKIYNEQFF
TRBJ2-5 TRBV19 CASSPGTLGETQYF